This T cell receptor beta chain was found in a study of blood T cell repertoires in COVID-19. Study context: Whether acute or convalescent, the COVID-19 samples came from the United States, Italy and Spain. The analysed material was cDNA or gDNA that came from T cells, B-cell-depleted T cells, or PBMCs.

Source study methods: Counts of nucleated cells, estimated from reference gene primer amplification, were obtained. Clones were read by immunoSEQ multiplex PCR, and TCRdb kept only the in-frame ones, dropping some. V and J calls and clone size come straight from that table; D and trimming were deduced from the DNA. The sample consists of 85,000 to 120,000 clones, around 87% of them appearing once. Germline V gives CDR1 MDHEN, CDR2 SYDVKM. Trimming at V came to 5 bases and at J to 2 bases, leaving 7 bases not matched to a gene. CDR3 length: 15 residues. The sample consisted of peripheral blood. The sequence came from a man over 45 with active or convalescent COVID-19. This sequence joins TRBV28 and TRBJ2-5, with 8 nucleotides matching TRBD1. In nucleotides, the CDR3 is TGTGCCAGCAGTAAAGGACAGGGAGCGCAAGAGACCCAGTACTTC. Its translation is CASSKGQGAQETQYF.